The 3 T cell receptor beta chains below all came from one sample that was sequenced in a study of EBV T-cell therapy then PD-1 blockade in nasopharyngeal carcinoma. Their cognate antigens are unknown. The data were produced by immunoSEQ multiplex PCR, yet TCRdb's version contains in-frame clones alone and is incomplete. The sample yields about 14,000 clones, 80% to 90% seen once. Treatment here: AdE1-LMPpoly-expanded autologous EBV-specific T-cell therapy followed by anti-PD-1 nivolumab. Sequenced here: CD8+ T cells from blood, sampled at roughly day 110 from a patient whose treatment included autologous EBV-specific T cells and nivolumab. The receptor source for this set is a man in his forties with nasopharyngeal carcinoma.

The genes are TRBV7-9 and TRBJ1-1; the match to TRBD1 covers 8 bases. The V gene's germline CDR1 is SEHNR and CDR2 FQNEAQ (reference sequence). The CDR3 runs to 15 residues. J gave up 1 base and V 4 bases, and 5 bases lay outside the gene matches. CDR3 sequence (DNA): TGTGCCAGCAGCTCTCCCGGGACAGGGAACACTGAAGCTTTCTTT. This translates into CASSSPGTGNTEAFF.

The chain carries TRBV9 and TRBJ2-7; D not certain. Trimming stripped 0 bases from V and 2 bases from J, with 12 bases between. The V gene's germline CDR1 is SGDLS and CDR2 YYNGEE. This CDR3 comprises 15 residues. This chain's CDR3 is CASSVAPTLPYEQYF. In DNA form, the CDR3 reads TGTGCCAGCAGCGTAGCACCCACGCTCCCCTACGAGCAGTACTTC. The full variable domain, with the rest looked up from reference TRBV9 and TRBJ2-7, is DSGVTQTPKHLITATGQRVTLRCSPRSGDLSVYWYQQSLDQGLQFLIQYYNGEERAKGNILERFSAQQFPDLHSELNLSSLELGDSALYFCASSVAPTLPYEQYFGPGTRLTVT.

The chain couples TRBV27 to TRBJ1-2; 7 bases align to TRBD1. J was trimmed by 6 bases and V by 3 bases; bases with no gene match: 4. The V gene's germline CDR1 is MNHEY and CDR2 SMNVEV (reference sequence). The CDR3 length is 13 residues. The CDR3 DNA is TGTGCCAGCAGTTTCCCAGGGGGGAATGGCTACACCTTC. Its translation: CASSFPGGNGYTF.